Ten or more counts support the clone carrying this TCR beta chain. One entry per CDR3 protein results from TCRdb running MiXCR on the 5' RACE reads. The repertoire includes 45,000 or so distinct CDR3 sequences, approximately 11% of them detected once, and about 1.3% sits in the top ten. The sample is drawn from a study of neurological immune-mediated disorders. The receptor comes from a female donor in good health. The sequencing sample was made of PBMCs.

CDR3 nucleotide sequence: TGTGCCAGCAGTGAATTAATAGCGGGGGGCTCCTACAATGAGCAGTTCTTC. The encoded protein is CASSELIAGGSYNEQFF. The chain joins TRBV6-1 to TRBJ2-1, with 10 bases lining up with TRBD2. Losses at the gene ends were 2 bases for V and 0 bases for J; bases not matched to a gene: 4. Germline CDR1 is MNHNS and CDR2 is SASEGT. The CDR3 runs to 17 residues.